Listed below are T cell receptor beta chains from one sample, sequenced in a study of cytomegalovirus exposure and HLA in healthy donors. Produced via immunoSEQ multiplex PCR; TCRdb's table is partial and in-frame only. The sample contains about 140,000 clones, around 80% of which appear only once. The sample consisted of PBMCs. These receptors all come from a man aged 40-49 years in good health and CMV-seronegative. CDR3s include the opening cysteine and the closing phenylalanine or tryptophan. Fields, in order: clone size, D gene, V gene, J gene, CDR3 DNA, CDR3 protein. D genes are given only for firm matches. Size is omitted from some rows. Given values are once, few, many or a class for expanded clones.

abundance: once
d_gene: .
v_gene: TRBV27
j_gene: TRBJ1-1
CDR3nt: TGTGCCAGCAGTTTTGACTCATCGAACACTGAAGCTTTCTTT
CDR3aa: CASSFDSSNTEAFF

abundance: .
d_gene: .
v_gene: TRBV12-5
j_gene: TRBJ1-1
CDR3nt: TGTGCTAGTGGTTTATTACAGGGTCAGGGGATGAACACTGAAGCTTTCTTT
CDR3aa: CASGLLQGQGMNTEAFF

abundance: .
d_gene: TRBD1
v_gene: TRBV19
j_gene: TRBJ1-1
CDR3nt: TGTGCCAGTTACAGGGGGTTTAACACTGAAGCTTTCTTT
CDR3aa: CASYRGFNTEAFF

abundance: .
d_gene: TRBD2
v_gene: TRBV5-1
j_gene: TRBJ2-5
CDR3nt: TGCGCCAGCAGCGCGCGGACTAGTACTACGGAGACCCAGTACTTC
CDR3aa: CASSARTSTTETQYF

abundance: .
d_gene: TRBD1
v_gene: TRBV7-2
j_gene: TRBJ2-7
CDR3nt: TGTGCCAGCAGCTTAGCGAGAGACAGGGGGTCTGGGCAGTACTTC
CDR3aa: CASSLARDRGSGQYF

abundance: .
d_gene: .
v_gene: TRBV28
j_gene: TRBJ1-2
CDR3nt: TGTGCCAGCAGTCGGCGTATGACAGACGGCTACACCTTC
CDR3aa: CASSRRMTDGYTF

abundance: .
d_gene: TRBD2
v_gene: TRBV28
j_gene: TRBJ2-7
CDR3nt: TGTGCCAGCAGTTATGGGACTAGCGACGCCTACGAGCAGTACTTC
CDR3aa: CASSYGTSDAYEQYF

abundance: .
d_gene: TRBD1
v_gene: TRBV2
j_gene: TRBJ2-5
CDR3nt: TGTGCCAGCAGCAGGGGGCTGGGAGAGACCCAGTACTTC
CDR3aa: CASSRGLGETQYF

abundance: .
d_gene: TRBD1
v_gene: TRBV28
j_gene: TRBJ2-7
CDR3nt: TGTGCCAGCAGTTTAAGGGGGCGCGAGTACGAGCAGTACTTC
CDR3aa: CASSLRGREYEQYF

abundance: .
d_gene: .
v_gene: TRBV6-6
j_gene: TRBJ2-7
CDR3nt: TGTGCCAGCAGTTACTCTCAGGTTAACGAGCAGTACTTC
CDR3aa: CASSYSQVNEQYF

abundance: .
d_gene: .
v_gene: TRBV27
j_gene: TRBJ1-6
CDR3nt: TGTGCCAGCAGTTTAGTGGGCAGGTCATATTCACCCCTCCATTTT
CDR3aa: CASSLVGRSYSPLHF

abundance: .
d_gene: TRBD1
v_gene: TRBV6-5
j_gene: TRBJ1-2
CDR3nt: TGTGCCAGCAGTTATGCCGGGACAGGGTATGGCTACACCTTC
CDR3aa: CASSYAGTGYGYTF

abundance: once
d_gene: TRBD2
v_gene: TRBV11-2
j_gene: TRBJ2-3
CDR3nt: TGTGCCAGCAGCTTTCGGGACTACGGTTTGCCCACAGATACGCAGTATTTT
CDR3aa: CASSFRDYGLPTDTQYF

abundance: .
d_gene: TRBD2
v_gene: TRBV4-1
j_gene: TRBJ2-7
CDR3nt: TGCGCCAGCAGCCAGGGGACTAGCGGGGGGCACTACGAGCAGTACTTC
CDR3aa: CASSQGTSGGHYEQYF

abundance: .
d_gene: TRBD2
v_gene: TRBV5-1
j_gene: TRBJ2-5
CDR3nt: TGCGCCAGCAGCTTGGATCTTCTAGCGGGCCAAGAGACCCAGTACTTC
CDR3aa: CASSLDLLAGQETQYF

abundance: .
d_gene: TRBD1
v_gene: TRBV6-5
j_gene: TRBJ2-2
CDR3nt: TGTGCCAGCAGCCAGGGGGCGGGTACCGGGGAGCTGTTTTTT
CDR3aa: CASSQGAGTGELFF

abundance: .
d_gene: .
v_gene: TRBV7-9
j_gene: TRBJ2-7
CDR3nt: TGTTCCAGCGCCGGGGACAACTACGAGCAGTACTTC
CDR3aa: CSSAGDNYEQYF

abundance: .
d_gene: .
v_gene: TRBV4-1
j_gene: TRBJ2-3
CDR3nt: TGCGCCAGCAGCCAAGATAGACCCGTGGGCGGGATCACAGATACGCAGTATTTT
CDR3aa: CASSQDRPVGGITDTQYF

abundance: .
d_gene: TRBD1
v_gene: TRBV6-5
j_gene: TRBJ2-5
CDR3nt: TGTGCCAGCAGGGACCCAGGGGGCCCCCAAGAGACCCAGTACTTC
CDR3aa: CASRDPGGPQETQYF

abundance: .
d_gene: .
v_gene: TRBV27
j_gene: TRBJ2-7
CDR3nt: TGTGCCAGCAGTTTATCCCCATTCTACGAGCAGTACTTC
CDR3aa: CASSLSPFYEQYF

abundance: .
d_gene: .
v_gene: TRBV4-2
j_gene: TRBJ2-5
CDR3nt: TGTGCCAGCAGCTTAACCCAGGGGTACGGCTTCCAAGAGACCCAGTACTTC
CDR3aa: CASSLTQGYGFQETQYF

abundance: once
d_gene: .
v_gene: TRBV19
j_gene: TRBJ2-4
CDR3nt: TGTGCCAGTAAGGAGGGGAAGGGGGCCAAAAACATTCAGTACTTC
CDR3aa: CASKEGKGAKNIQYF

abundance: few
d_gene: .
v_gene: TRBV29-1
j_gene: TRBJ1-1
CDR3nt: TGCAGCGTTGACAGGAACACTGAAGCTTTCTTT
CDR3aa: CSVDRNTEAFF

abundance: once
d_gene: TRBD2
v_gene: TRBV5-1
j_gene: TRBJ2-7
CDR3nt: TGCGCCAGCAGCTTGGCGACTAGCGGCAACTCCTACGAGCAGTACTTC
CDR3aa: CASSLATSGNSYEQYF

abundance: .
d_gene: .
v_gene: TRBV7-9
j_gene: TRBJ1-3
CDR3nt: TGTGCCAGCAGCTTGTCAACAGTCAAACTCTCTGGAAACACCATATATTTT
CDR3aa: CASSLSTVKLSGNTIYF

abundance: .
d_gene: TRBD1
v_gene: TRBV28
j_gene: TRBJ1-2
CDR3nt: TGTGCCAGCAGTGGGACAGGGAGAACAGCTAACTATGGCTACACCTTC
CDR3aa: CASSGTGRTANYGYTF

abundance: .
d_gene: .
v_gene: TRBV28
j_gene: TRBJ1-1
CDR3nt: TGTGCCAGCAGTTCACGGGATTTGGTCTATAGTGAAGCTTTCTTT
CDR3aa: CASSSRDLVYSEAFF

abundance: once
d_gene: .
v_gene: TRBV5-4
j_gene: TRBJ2-2
CDR3nt: TGTGCCAGCAGCCCTGACACGGCTCTTAACACCGGGGAGCTGTTTTTT
CDR3aa: CASSPDTALNTGELFF

abundance: .
d_gene: .
v_gene: TRBV11-2
j_gene: TRBJ2-2
CDR3nt: TGTGCCAGCAGCTTAAAACGGAGGGGAGGAGTGACCGGGGAGCTGTTTTTT
CDR3aa: CASSLKRRGGVTGELFF